This is a list of T cell receptor beta chains from one sample in a study of shared clonotypes between healthy human individuals. Sequencing used immunoSEQ multiplex PCR; TCRdb keeps in-frame clones, though not all of them. There are a few million clones in the sample; nearly 97% occur only once, and approximately 0.13% lies in the top ten. Sequencing was performed on naive CD4+ T cells sorted from blood. The receptors here all came from a man between 18 and 29 years old in good health. Each CDR3 is given with its conserved first and last residue. Fields, in order: J gene, V gene, D gene, CDR3 DNA, CDR3 protein. A D gene is named only where the DNA matches it firmly.

J gene: TRBJ1-1
V gene: TRBV28
D gene: -
CDR3 DNA: TGTGCCAGCAGTTTGCACACAGGGATCGGGGCTTTCTTT
CDR3 protein: CASSLHTGIGAFF

J gene: TRBJ1-1
V gene: TRBV6-5
D gene: TRBD1
CDR3 DNA: TGTGCCAGCAGTTACTCGCCCTTACAGGGGACTGAAGCTTTCTTT
CDR3 protein: CASSYSPLQGTEAFF

J gene: TRBJ2-7
V gene: TRBV5-6
D gene: -
CDR3 DNA: TGTGCCAGCAGCTTCATACAGGGTGGATACGAGCAGTACTTC
CDR3 protein: CASSFIQGGYEQYF

J gene: TRBJ1-3
V gene: TRBV7-9
D gene: TRBD1
CDR3 DNA: TGTGCCAGCAGCTCGACAGGGGGCGACCTCTCTGGAAACACCATATATTTT
CDR3 protein: CASSSTGGDLSGNTIYF

J gene: TRBJ1-5
V gene: TRBV5-6
D gene: -
CDR3 DNA: TGTGCCAGCAGCGAAAGAGGAGGCAATCAGCCCCAGCATTTT
CDR3 protein: CASSERGGNQPQHF

J gene: TRBJ2-7
V gene: TRBV6-1
D gene: -
CDR3 DNA: TGTGCCAGCAGTGGAGAGACAGTCTCCTACGAGCAGTACTTC
CDR3 protein: CASSGETVSYEQYF

J gene: TRBJ2-5
V gene: TRBV2
D gene: -
CDR3 DNA: TGTGCCAGCAGGGTAAGGGAGACCCAGTACTTC
CDR3 protein: CASRVRETQYF

J gene: TRBJ2-1
V gene: TRBV9
D gene: TRBD2
CDR3 DNA: TGTGCCAGCAGCACTAGCGGGAGGGCCCATTATGAGCAGTTCTTC
CDR3 protein: CASSTSGRAHYEQFF

J gene: TRBJ2-1
V gene: TRBV11-2
D gene: TRBD1
CDR3 DNA: TGTGCCAGCAGCTTAGACGGGACAGCCTACAATGAGCAGTTCTTC
CDR3 protein: CASSLDGTAYNEQFF

J gene: TRBJ2-5
V gene: TRBV5-1
D gene: TRBD1
CDR3 DNA: TGCGCCAGCAGCCTACAGGGGTCAGGTCGAGAGACCCAGTACTTC
CDR3 protein: CASSLQGSGRETQYF